This TCR beta chain was observed in a study of blood T cell repertoires in COVID-19. The CDR3 covers 16 residues. Unmatched junction bases numbered 4, after V lost 4 bases and J lost 1 base. From germline, CDR1 is SGHVS and CDR2 FQNEAQ. The method was immunoSEQ multiplex PCR; TCRdb's version includes in-frame clones alone and lacks a portion of them. The repertoire holds approximately 360,000 clones, with approximately 88% as singletons. This TCR came from a woman aged 30 to 39 with acute COVID-19. Material for sequencing was PBMCs or T cells enriched from blood (not recorded which). This chain connects TRBV7-8 to TRBJ2-6; 7 bases match TRBD1. The CDR3 nucleotides read TGTGCCAGCAGCTCGACAGGGTTTTCTGGGGCCAACGTCCTGACTTTC. This sequence encodes CASSSTGFSGANVLTF.